The clone carrying this T cell receptor beta chain was picked up many times. The sample holds other DNA sequences that translate to the same CDR3. These data originate in a study of shared clonotypes between healthy human individuals. Only in-frame clones appear in the TCRdb table, and some are missing; sequencing was by immunoSEQ multiplex PCR. The sample shows hundreds of thousands of clones, less than 80% of them seen only once. Germline-derived CDR1 and CDR2 are SNHLY and FYNNEI. The J segment lost 2 bases and the V segment lost 5 bases, leaving 6 bases of the junction unmatched. CDR3 length equals 15 residues.

Sequenced: memory CD4+ T cells sorted from blood. Sample subset: CD45RA-negative fraction. The rearrangement joins TRBV2 to TRBJ2-5; 9 bases align to TRBD1. This clonotype was sampled from a woman in her 30s in good health. The CDR3 is CASSLEGQGQETQYF. CDR3 nucleotides: TGTGCCAGCAGTCTCGAGGGACAGGGACAAGAGACCCAGTACTTC.